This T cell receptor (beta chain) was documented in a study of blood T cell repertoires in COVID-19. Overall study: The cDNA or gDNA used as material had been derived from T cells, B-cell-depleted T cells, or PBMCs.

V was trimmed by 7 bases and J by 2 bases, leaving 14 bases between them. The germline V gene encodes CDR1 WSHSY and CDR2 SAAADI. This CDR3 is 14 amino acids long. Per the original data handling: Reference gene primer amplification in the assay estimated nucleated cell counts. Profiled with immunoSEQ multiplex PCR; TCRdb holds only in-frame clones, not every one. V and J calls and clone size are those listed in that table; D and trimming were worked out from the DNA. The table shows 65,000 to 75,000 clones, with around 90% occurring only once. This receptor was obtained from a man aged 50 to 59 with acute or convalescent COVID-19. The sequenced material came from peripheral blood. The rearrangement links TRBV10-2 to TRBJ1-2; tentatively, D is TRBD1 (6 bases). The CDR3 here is CASKEAGVNYGYTF. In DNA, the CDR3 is TGCGCCAGCAAGGAGGCAGGGGTAAACTATGGCTACACCTTC.